A selection of T cell receptor beta chains follows, all from one sample in a study of monozygotic twins with inflammatory bowel disease. TCRdb re-called the 5' RACE reads and gives one entry per CDR3 protein, without DNA. The table counts approximately 85,000 distinct CDR3 sequences; 6.5% to 9% lies in the top ten. Sequencing used blood. The receptor set was obtained from a human donor with ulcerative colitis or Crohn's disease, or a healthy co-twin of an affected twin (not recorded which). The CDR3 runs from the conserved cysteine through the conserved F or W. Each record gives: CDR3 length, V gene, J gene, CDR3 protein.

>15|TRBV27|TRBJ2-5
CASSFTPAKQGTQYF
>16|TRBV5-6|TRBJ2-1
CASSLAEDRVRYEQFF
>15|TRBV15|TRBJ1-4
CATSRDGGTNEKLFF
>16|TRBV27|TRBJ2-1
CASSRTVSGAYNEQFF
>12|TRBV18|TRBJ2-4
CASSPTGNIQYF
>18|TRBV4-1|TRBJ1-5
CASSQQGIGQESNQPQHF
>13|TRBV6-4|TRBJ1-1
CASSDRGPSEAFF
>13|TRBV5-4|TRBJ2-2
CASSWGNGRELFF
>16|TRBV3-1|TRBJ2-1
CASSPGLAGGFSEQFF
>14|TRBV5-5|TRBJ2-1
CASSLFQAYNEQFF
>13|TRBV25-1|TRBJ1-6
CASRKVAVSPLHF
>18|TRBV6-5|TRBJ2-1
CASSYAAPGQGIYNEQFF
>13|TRBV10-3|TRBJ1-1
CAINGILNTEAFF
>12|TRBV7-9|TRBJ2-3
CASSFSGDTQYF
>12|TRBV27|TRBJ2-7
CASGWRPYEQYF
>15|TRBV12-3/TRBV12-4|TRBJ1-4
CASSPHRSTNEKLFF
>18|TRBV27|TRBJ1-5
CASSLSLGDGGSNQPQHF
>15|TRBV6-4|TRBJ2-3
CASSLGTGDSNTQYF
>16|TRBV2|TRBJ2-2
CASSERGAGSTGELFF
>15|TRBV6-4|TRBJ2-2
CARASGAPNTGELFF
>15|TRBV5-1|TRBJ2-3
CASSSRRPWTDTQYF
>13|TRBV20-1|TRBJ1-6
CSAPLEGDTPLHF
>13|TRBV5-4|TRBJ1-2
CASSGGTVIGYTF
>14|TRBV27|TRBJ1-1
CASTLNRGYTEAFF
>16|TRBV6-5|TRBJ2-6
CASSYGRISGANVLTF
>13|TRBV2|TRBJ1-5
CASRGISMKPQHF
>15|TRBV7-2|TRBJ2-7
CASSSRDRGILEQYF
>15|TRBV18|TRBJ2-3
CASSPPLAGADTQYF
>14|TRBV20-1|TRBJ2-7
CSAKVRRSGYEQYF
>15|TRBV7-2|TRBJ1-6
CASSLSLGANSPLHF
>16|TRBV7-2|TRBJ2-1
CASSLVPENTDNEQFF
>14|TRBV9|TRBJ2-7
CASSESGRLTEQYF
>14|TRBV7-9|TRBJ2-3
CASSLNTLTDTQYF
>13|TRBV7-2|TRBJ1-5
CASSQTYSQPQHF
>13|TRBV19|TRBJ1-2
CASTPFNTGGYTF
>14|TRBV24-1|TRBJ2-1
CATSGPGGVWEQFF
>16|TRBV6-5|TRBJ1-1
CASSYSMTGQGTEAFF
>15|TRBV6-1|TRBJ1-5
CASSETGGPLRPQYF
>16|TRBV4-2|TRBJ2-5
CASSPEDRGGMETQYF
>13|TRBV3-1|TRBJ1-1
CASRPSGWTEAFF
>13|TRBV20-1|TRBJ2-5
CSARSRAQETQYF
>13|TRBV20-1|TRBJ2-5
CSASGYSQETQYF
>17|TRBV18|TRBJ2-2
CASSPPRGGENTGELFF
>15|TRBV27|TRBJ1-1
CASSLQQGAQFEAFF
>15|TRBV11-3|TRBJ2-3
CASSSAVSSGDTQYF
>14|TRBV19|TRBJ2-7
CASSWGTGGYEQYF